The rows below give T cell receptor beta chains drawn from one sample of a study of identical twins. One entry per CDR3 protein, called by TCRdb with MiXCR from the 5' RACE reads. The data contain approximately 600,000 distinct CDR3 sequences, around 7.5% of them seen just once; the ten biggest clones take up about 1.6%. A further study also used this sample, focusing on yellow fever vaccine responses in identical twins.

Sequencing was done on a sample of PBMCs. These receptors were collected from a woman under 30 in good health. Both conserved end residues are part of each CDR3. A D gene is named only where the DNA matches it firmly. Rows may omit the clone size; those that give it use once, few, many or a size class.

d_call	v_call	clone_size	j_call	cdr3_nt	cdr3_aa
TRBD1	TRBV24-1	-	TRBJ2-7	TGTGCCACCAGTGATTCCCGACAGGGGAGTACCTACGAGCAGTACTTC	CATSDSRQGSTYEQYF
TRBD2	TRBV3-1	-	TRBJ2-3	TGTGCCAGCAGCCTTAACTACCGACTAGCGGGAGCAACAGATACGCAGTATTTT	CASSLNYRLAGATDTQYF
-	TRBV5-1	-	TRBJ2-6	TGCGCCAGCAGCTTGCCCAAGGGGTCTGGGGCCAACGTCCTGACTTTC	CASSLPKGSGANVLTF
-	TRBV12-3/TRBV12-4	many	TRBJ2-7	TGTGCCAGCAGTTTCGACCGAACCTACGAGCAGTACTTC	CASSFDRTYEQYF
TRBD2	TRBV19	-	TRBJ2-7	TGTGCCAGTAGTATCTTGGCTAGCGGGAGAGACGAGCAGTACTTC	CASSILASGRDEQYF
-	TRBV10-3	few	TRBJ1-4	TGTGCCATCAAAAGAGAAAGGGGTGAAAAACTGTTTTTT	CAIKRERGEKLFF
-	TRBV12-3/TRBV12-4	-	TRBJ1-1	TGTGCCAGCAGAGAGGTAAACACTGAAGCTTTCTTT	CASREVNTEAFF
-	TRBV12-3/TRBV12-4	-	TRBJ2-7	TGTGCCAGCAGTTTAGGGGCGGGCGTAGACGAGCAGTACTTC	CASSLGAGVDEQYF
-	TRBV7-9	few	TRBJ2-5	TGTGCCAGCGGAGTTTCACCGGGGGAAGAGACCCAGTACTTC	CASGVSPGEETQYF
TRBD1	TRBV3-1	many	TRBJ1-6	TGTGCCAGCAGCCCCGGGACAGGGGGCGCGAGTAATTCACCCCTCCACTTT	CASSPGTGGASNSPLHF
-	TRBV3-1	-	TRBJ2-7	TGTGCCAGCAGCAGACCTGGAAACTCCTACGAGCAGTACTTC	CASSRPGNSYEQYF
-	TRBV15	many	TRBJ2-3	TGTGCCACCAGCAGAGAACTGCAGGGCACAGATACGCAGTATTTT	CATSRELQGTDTQYF
-	TRBV3-1	-	TRBJ1-5	TGTGCCAGCAGCCAAGGTCGAGCGAGCAATCAGCCCCAGCATTTT	CASSQGRASNQPQHF
TRBD1	TRBV7-2	many	TRBJ1-5	TGTGCCAGCAGCCGAACAGGGGGCAGGCCGTGGACCCAGCATTTT	CASSRTGGRPWTQHF
TRBD2	TRBV20-1	-	TRBJ2-1	TGCAGTGCCAGGGGTCTAGCGGGCTTCTACAATGAGCAGTTCTTC	CSARGLAGFYNEQFF
TRBD1	TRBV12-3/TRBV12-4	-	TRBJ2-7	TGTGCCAGCAGGATAGGGACAGCCTACGAGCAGTACTTC	CASRIGTAYEQYF
TRBD1	TRBV5-1	many	TRBJ2-1	TGCGCCAGCAGCCCGGACAGGGTGGATGAGCAGTTCTTC	CASSPDRVDEQFF
TRBD1	TRBV7-8	few	TRBJ1-3	TGTGCCAGCAGCATACAGGGGGCAAACTCTGGAAACACCATATATTTT	CASSIQGANSGNTIYF
-	TRBV27	few	TRBJ2-7	TGTGCCAGCAGTCCCGTCGCGTATGACGAGCAGTACTTC	CASSPVAYDEQYF
-	TRBV7-9	-	TRBJ2-7	TGTGCCAGCAGCCCCCCCGCCTACGAGCAGTACTTC	CASSPPAYEQYF
TRBD2	TRBV20-1	-	TRBJ2-7	TGCAGTGCTAGAGTGGGGGGGAGGGCCGACCACGAGCAGTACTTC	CSARVGGRADHEQYF
-	TRBV5-5	few	TRBJ2-5	TGTGCCAGCAGTTTTCAAACAGGGTTTTCAGCGGAGACCCAGTACTTC	CASSFQTGFSAETQYF
TRBD1	TRBV12-3/TRBV12-4	-	TRBJ1-4	TGTGCCAGCAGTTTCGCTTCAGGGGGAAAACTGTTTTTT	CASSFASGGKLFF